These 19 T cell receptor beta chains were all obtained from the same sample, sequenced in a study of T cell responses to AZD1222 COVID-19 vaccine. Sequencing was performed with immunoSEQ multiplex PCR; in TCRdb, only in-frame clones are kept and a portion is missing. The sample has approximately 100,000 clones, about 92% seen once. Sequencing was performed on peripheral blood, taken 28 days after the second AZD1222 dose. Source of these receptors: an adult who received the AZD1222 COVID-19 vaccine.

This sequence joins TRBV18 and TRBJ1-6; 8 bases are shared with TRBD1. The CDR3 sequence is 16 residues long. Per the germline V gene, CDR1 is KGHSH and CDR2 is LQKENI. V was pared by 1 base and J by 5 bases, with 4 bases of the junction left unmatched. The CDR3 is CASSPLTGQDNSPLHF. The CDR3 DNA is TGTGCCAGCTCACCACTCACGGGACAGGATAATTCACCCCTCCACTTT.

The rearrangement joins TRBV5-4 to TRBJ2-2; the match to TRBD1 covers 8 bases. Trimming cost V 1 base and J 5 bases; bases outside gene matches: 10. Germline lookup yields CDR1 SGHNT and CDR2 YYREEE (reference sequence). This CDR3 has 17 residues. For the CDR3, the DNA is TGTGCCAGCAGCTTGCGTAGCAGGGGGCGGTTGACCGGGGAGCTGTTTTTT. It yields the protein CASSLRSRGRLTGELFF.

CDR3 sequence reads: CASVGTGDEKLFF. The CDR3 region has the DNA TGTGCCAGTGTAGGGACAGGGGATGAAAAACTGTTTTTT. The chain has TRBV28 and TRBJ1-4; 10 nucleotides match TRBD1. Germline lookup yields CDR1 MDHEN and CDR2 SYDVKM. Unmatched junction bases numbered 4, after V lost 9 bases and J lost 6 bases. The CDR3 spans 13 residues.

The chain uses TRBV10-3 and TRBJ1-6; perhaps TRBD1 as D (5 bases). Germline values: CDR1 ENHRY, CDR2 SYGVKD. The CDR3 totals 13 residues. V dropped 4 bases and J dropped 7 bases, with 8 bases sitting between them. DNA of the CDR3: TGTGCCATCAGTGGGGGGGTCAATTCACCCCTCCACTTT. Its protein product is CAISGGVNSPLHF.

The CDR3, as DNA: TGTGCCAGCAGCTTGTCGACAGGGACCGGGGAGCTGTTTTTT. As protein: CASSLSTGTGELFF. The chain is built from TRBV7-6 and TRBJ2-2; 7 nucleotides line up with TRBD1. The CDR3 has 14 amino acids. The ends lost 3 bases at V and 5 bases at J; junction bases unmatched: 3. The germline CDR1 and CDR2 sequences are SGHVS and FNYEAQ.

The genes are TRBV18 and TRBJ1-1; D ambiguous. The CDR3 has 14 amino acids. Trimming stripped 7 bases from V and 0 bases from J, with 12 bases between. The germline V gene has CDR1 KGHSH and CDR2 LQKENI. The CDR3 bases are TGTGCCAGCTTCACCAAGCCTTTGAACACTGAAGCTTTCTTT. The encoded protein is CASFTKPLNTEAFF.

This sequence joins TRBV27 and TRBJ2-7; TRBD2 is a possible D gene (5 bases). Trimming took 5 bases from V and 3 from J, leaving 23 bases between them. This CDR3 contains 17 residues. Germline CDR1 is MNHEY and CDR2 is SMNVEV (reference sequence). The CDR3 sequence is CASSLPPRGRDNYEQYF. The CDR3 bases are TGTGCCAGCAGTCTCCCTCCACGGGGAAGAGACAACTACGAGCAGTACTTC.

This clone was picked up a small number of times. CDR3 bases: TGCGCCAGCAGCTCCGGACGTTCCTATGGCTACACCTTC. This sequence encodes CASSSGRSYGYTF. This sequence joins TRBV5-1 and TRBJ1-2, with D unresolved. The CDR3 has 13 amino acids. In germline, CDR1 is SGHRS, CDR2 YFSETQ. V was cut by 3 bases and J by 4 bases, with 10 bases left in between.

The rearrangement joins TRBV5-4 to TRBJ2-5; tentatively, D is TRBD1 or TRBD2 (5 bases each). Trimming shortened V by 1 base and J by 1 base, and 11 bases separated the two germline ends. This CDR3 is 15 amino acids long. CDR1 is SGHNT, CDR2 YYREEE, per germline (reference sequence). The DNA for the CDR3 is TGTGCCAGCAGCTTGTTTGGGGGATCCCAAGAGACCCAGTACTTC. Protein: CASSLFGGSQETQYF.

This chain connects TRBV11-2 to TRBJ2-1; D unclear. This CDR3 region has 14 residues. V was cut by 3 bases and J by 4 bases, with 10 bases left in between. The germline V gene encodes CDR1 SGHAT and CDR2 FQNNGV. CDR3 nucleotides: TGTGCCAGCAGCTTTTCGGCTGCGTACAATGAGCAGTTCTTC. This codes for CASSFSAAYNEQFF.

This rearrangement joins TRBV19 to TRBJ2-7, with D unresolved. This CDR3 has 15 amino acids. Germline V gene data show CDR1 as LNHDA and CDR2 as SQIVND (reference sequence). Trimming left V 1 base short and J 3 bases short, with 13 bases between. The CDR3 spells CASSIVGTLDYEQYF. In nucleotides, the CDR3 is TGTGCCAGTAGTATAGTTGGAACTCTTGACTACGAGCAGTACTTC.

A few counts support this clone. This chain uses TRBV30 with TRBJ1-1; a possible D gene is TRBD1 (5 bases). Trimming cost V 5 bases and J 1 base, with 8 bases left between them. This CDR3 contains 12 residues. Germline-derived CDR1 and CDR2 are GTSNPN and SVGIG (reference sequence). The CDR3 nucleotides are TGTGCCTGGGGGGACGGGAACACTGAAGCTTTCTTT. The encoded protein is CAWGDGNTEAFF.

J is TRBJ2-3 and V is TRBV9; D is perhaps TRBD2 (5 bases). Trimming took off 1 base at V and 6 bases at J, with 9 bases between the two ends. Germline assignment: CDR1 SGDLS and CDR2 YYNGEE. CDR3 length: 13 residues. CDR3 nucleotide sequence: TGTGCCAGCAGCGTATCGGGGTCCGATACGCAGTATTTT. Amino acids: CASSVSGSDTQYF. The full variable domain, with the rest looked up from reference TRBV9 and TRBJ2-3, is DSGVTQTPKHLITATGQRVTLRCSPRSGDLSVYWYQQSLDQGLQFLIQYYNGEERAKGNILERFSAQQFPDLHSELNLSSLELGDSALYFCASSVSGSDTQYFGPGTRLTVL.

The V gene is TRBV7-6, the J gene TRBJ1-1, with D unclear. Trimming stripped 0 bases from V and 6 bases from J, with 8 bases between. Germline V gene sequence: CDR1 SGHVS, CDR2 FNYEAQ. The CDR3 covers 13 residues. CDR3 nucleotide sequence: TGTGCCAGCAGCTTAGCAGAGCGCGCTGAAGCTTTCTTT. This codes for CASSLAERAEAFF.

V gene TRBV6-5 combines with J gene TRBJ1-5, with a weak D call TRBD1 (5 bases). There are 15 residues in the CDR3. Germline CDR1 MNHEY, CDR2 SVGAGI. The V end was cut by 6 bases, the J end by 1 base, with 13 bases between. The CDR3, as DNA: TGTGCCAGCAGCCTACTGGCAGGGAGCAATCAGCCCCAGCATTTT. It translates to CASSLLAGSNQPQHF.

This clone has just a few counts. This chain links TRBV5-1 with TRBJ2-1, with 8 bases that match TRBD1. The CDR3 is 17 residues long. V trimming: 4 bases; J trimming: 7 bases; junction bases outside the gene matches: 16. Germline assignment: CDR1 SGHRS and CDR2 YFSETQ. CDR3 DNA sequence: TGCGCCAGCAGCCTACTAACCGGACAGGGTATTCAAAATGAGCAGTTCTTC. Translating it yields CASSLLTGQGIQNEQFF.

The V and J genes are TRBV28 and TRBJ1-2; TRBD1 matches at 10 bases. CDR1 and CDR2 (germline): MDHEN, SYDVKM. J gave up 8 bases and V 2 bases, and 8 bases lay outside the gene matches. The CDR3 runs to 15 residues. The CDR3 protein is CASSLDRGQEGGYTF. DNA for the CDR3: TGTGCCAGCAGTTTAGACAGGGGGCAAGAGGGCGGCTACACCTTC.

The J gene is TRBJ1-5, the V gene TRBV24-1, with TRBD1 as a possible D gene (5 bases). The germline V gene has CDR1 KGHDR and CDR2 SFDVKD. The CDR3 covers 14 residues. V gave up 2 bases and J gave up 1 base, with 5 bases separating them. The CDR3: CATSDWGSNQPQHF. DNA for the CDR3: TGTGCCACCAGTGATTGGGGCAGCAATCAGCCCCAGCATTTT.

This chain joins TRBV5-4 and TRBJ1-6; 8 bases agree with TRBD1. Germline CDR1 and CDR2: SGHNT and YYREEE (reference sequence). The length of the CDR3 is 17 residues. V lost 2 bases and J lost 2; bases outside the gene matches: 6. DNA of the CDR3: TGTGCCAGCAGCTTCTGGACAGGGCCCACCTATAATTCACCCCTCCACTTT. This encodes CASSFWTGPTYNSPLHF.